Each of the 23 T cell receptor beta chains below was sequenced from the same sample in a study of T cell repertoires in cytomegalovirus infection. TCRdb used MiXCR to reprocess the reads, holding one entry per CDR3 protein. The sample lists approximately 200,000 distinct CDR3 sequences, 28% seen once, with just over 30% in the top ten. Specimen: PBMCs. The origin of the receptors is a human donor in good health (CMV status not recorded). Some clones in this sample may be carry-over from other donors' samples.

This sequence joins TRBV11-3 and TRBJ2-1, with 8 bases lining up with TRBD2. Germline CDR1 SGHNT, CDR2 YENEEA. The CDR3 length is 15 residues. V gave up 5 bases and J gave up 6 bases; unmatched junction bases: 9. This CDR3 reads CASSASGGIFNEQFF. The CDR3 coding sequence is TGTGCCAGCAGCGCCAGCGGGGGTATTTTCAATGAGCAGTTCTTC.

CDR3 in amino acids: CSADPGGTAYEQYF. CDR3 nucleotides: TGCAGTGCCGATCCTGGGGGGACAGCCTACGAGCAGTACTTC. This chain links TRBV20-1 with TRBJ2-7; TRBD1 is a possible D gene (7 bases). The V end was cut by 6 bases, the J end by 2 bases, with 17 bases between. Germline lookup yields CDR1 DFQATT and CDR2 SNEGSKA (reference sequence). This CDR3 is 14 amino acids long.

This clonotype came up a few times. The CDR3 nucleotides read TGCAGCGTTGTTAAGGATGACAAAAACATTCAGTACTTC. This gives the protein CSVVKDDKNIQYF. This chain joins TRBV29-1 and TRBJ2-4; D is undetermined. The CDR3 is 13 amino acids. CDR1 is SQVTM and CDR2 is ANQGSEA in the germline V gene. The V and J ends lost 4 bases and 3 bases respectively, with 10 bases between them.

V usage is TRBV7-9 and J usage is TRBJ1-5; no clear D gene. The germline CDR1 and CDR2 sequences are SEHNR and FQNEAQ (reference sequence). The length of the CDR3 is 14 residues. The CDR3 here is CGVAVTAENQPQHF. CDR3 coding DNA: TGTGGGGTCGCGGTAACTGCGGAAAATCAGCCCCAGCATTTT. Full variable domain (missing parts from reference TRBV7-9 and TRBJ1-5): DTGVSQNPRHKITKRGQNVTFRCDPISEHNRLYWYRQTLGQGPEFLTYFQNEAQLEKSRLLSDRFSAERPKGSFSTLEIQRTEQGDSAMYLCGVAVTAENQPQHFGDGTRLSIL.

This chain connects TRBV5-3 to TRBJ2-3; 12 bases align to TRBD2. TRBV5-3 belongs to the ORF category, with a function that is uncertain. Trimming cost V 9 bases and J 6 bases; bases outside gene matches: 5. The CDR3 is made up of 13 amino acids. CDR3 DNA: TGTGCCACCAAGACTAGCGGGGGTGATACGCAGTATTTT. This gives the protein CATKTSGGDTQYF.

The chain is built from TRBV19 and TRBJ2-7; D not resolved. CDR1 and CDR2 from the germline V gene are LNHDA and SQIVND (reference sequence). The length of the CDR3 is 14 residues. V was clipped by 3 bases and J by 1 base, with 10 bases between them. In DNA form, the CDR3 reads TGTGCCAGTAGTATGTTCGACGGTTCCTACGAGCAGTACTTC. Amino acids: CASSMFDGSYEQYF.

This chain links TRBV2 with TRBJ2-5; D ambiguous. V dropped 11 bases and J dropped 1 base, with 14 bases sitting between them. This CDR3 region has 13 residues. Germline V gene lookup returns CDR1 SNHLY and CDR2 FYNNEI. The chain's CDR3 is CACQGQFQETQYF. The CDR3 nucleotides read TGTGCCTGCCAAGGGCAGTTCCAAGAGACCCAGTACTTC.

J is TRBJ2-2 and V is TRBV29-1, with D unclear. This CDR3 has 17 residues. V was clipped by 5 bases and J by 0 bases, with 19 bases between them. Germline V CDR1 and CDR2: SQVTM, ANQGSEA. The CDR3 sequence is CSVIQFDILSNTGELFF. In nucleotides, the CDR3 is TGCAGCGTTATTCAATTTGACATCCTCTCGAACACCGGGGAGCTGTTTTTT.

This clonotype was seen only a few times. DNA of the CDR3: TGTGCCAGCAGTTTGTCCGGGGGCCAGCCCCAGCATTTT. This encodes CASSLSGGQPQHF. The chain couples TRBV27 to TRBJ1-5; perhaps TRBD1 as D (6 bases). CDR3 size: 13 residues. Trimming left V 3 bases short and J 7 bases short, with 10 bases between. Germline assignment: CDR1 MNHEY and CDR2 SMNVEV (reference sequence).

This clonotype was observed a few times. V is TRBV2 and J is TRBJ2-3; a weak D match, TRBD2 (5 bases). Germline CDR1 reads SNHLY; CDR2 reads FYNNEI. The V gene lost 4 bases and the J gene lost 7 bases, with 18 bases spanning the gap. The CDR3 covers 15 residues. CDR3 loop: CASSVGERSGNTQYF. As DNA, the CDR3 is TGTGCCAGCAGTGTAGGAGAGCGGTCCGGAAATACGCAGTATTTT.

The chain employs TRBV19 and TRBJ1-1, with 8 bases that match TRBD1. Germline-derived CDR1 and CDR2 are LNHDA and SQIVND (reference sequence). The CDR3 runs 15 residues. Trimming removed 7 bases from V and 8 bases from J; junction bases left unmatched: 15. CDR3 nucleotide sequence: TGTGCCAGTACACTGTTGGGGACAGGCTTCGAAGAAGCTTTCTTT. It translates to CASTLLGTGFEEAFF.

Ten or more counts support this clonotype. The chain combines TRBV7-2 with TRBJ1-2; tentative D call: TRBD1 (5 bases). The CDR3 consists of 14 residues. Germline CDR1 and CDR2: SGHTA and FQGNSA. Trimming removed 0 bases at V and 3 bases at J, with 8 bases between. CDR3 sequence: CASSLAGADYGYTF. For the CDR3, the DNA is TGTGCCAGCAGCTTAGCAGGGGCGGACTATGGCTACACCTTC.

This rearrangement joins TRBV12-3 or TRBV12-4 to TRBJ2-1, with unresolved D. V dropped 10 bases and J dropped 0 bases, with 10 bases sitting between them. The CDR3 sequence is 13 residues long. The CDR3 nucleotides read TGTGCCACCTTTCAGCGCTCCTACAATGAGCAGTTCTTC. This encodes CATFQRSYNEQFF.

The chain carries TRBV18 and TRBJ1-5, with D possibly TRBD1 on 5 matching bases. The germline V gene encodes CDR1 KGHSH and CDR2 LQKENI. Trimming stripped 6 bases from V and 3 bases from J, with 15 bases between. This CDR3 region has 15 residues. CDR3 loop: CASSLGTADNQPQHF. CDR3 in DNA: TGTGCCAGCTCCCTTGGGACCGCCGACAATCAGCCCCAGCATTTT.

Comments on this clonotype: It may be a read error: a sequence one base away is much more abundant. V and J are TRBV7-2 and TRBJ2-5, with TRBD1 matching 7 bases. Germline values: CDR1 SGHTA, CDR2 FQGNSA. The CDR3 totals 13 residues. CDR3 in DNA: TGTGCCTGCAGCTTAGACAGGGAAGAGACCCAGTACTTC. It is translated as CACSLDREETQYF.

This clonotype appeared a few times. The rearrangement joins TRBV7-2 to TRBJ2-7; the match to TRBD1 covers 7 bases. The CDR3 totals 16 residues. Germline trimming cut 0 bases from V and 2 bases from J; bases unmatched to any gene: 7. Germline loops: CDR1 SGHTA, CDR2 FQGNSA. Here the CDR3 DNA reads TGTGCCAGCAGCTTAGCACTGGACAGGCAGCCCTACGAGCAGTACTTC. Translation: CASSLALDRQPYEQYF.

The CDR3 sequence is CASSPGTEAESTQYF. The CDR3 coding sequence is TGTGCCAGCAGCCCCGGGACTGAAGCTGAGAGTACGCAGTATTTT. J is TRBJ2-3 and V is TRBV5-4; D is possibly TRBD2 (6 bases). CDR1 and CDR2 (germline): SGHNT, YYREEE (reference sequence). This CDR3 comprises 15 residues. V lost 4 bases and J lost 8, with 20 bases in between. Drawing the rest from reference TRBV5-4 and TRBJ2-3, the complete variable domain is ETGVTQSPTHLIKTRGQQVTLRCSSQSGHNTVSWYQQALGQGPQFIFQYYREEENGRGNFPPRFSGLQFPNYSSELNVNALELDDSALYLCASSPGTEAESTQYFGPGTRLTVL.

This clonotype came up a few times. The J gene is TRBJ1-1, the V gene TRBV12-3 or TRBV12-4; D is perhaps TRBD1 (5 bases). V lost 8 bases and J 4 bases, leaving 11 bases between the germline ends. This CDR3 is 12 amino acids long. Written as DNA, the CDR3 is TGTGCCAGCGGACAAAGGGGCACTGAAGCTTTCTTT. Encoded protein: CASGQRGTEAFF.

The CDR3 is CASSLALASTDTQYF. The CDR3 DNA reads as TGTGCCAGCAGCTTAGCCCTAGCAAGCACAGATACGCAGTATTTT. V gene TRBV11-1 combines with J gene TRBJ2-3; D might be TRBD2 (5 bases). The germline V and J ends were trimmed by 0 bases and 0 bases, with 7 bases remaining between them. The CDR3 consists of 15 residues. Germline V lookup: CDR1 SGHAT, CDR2 FQDESV (reference sequence).

J is TRBJ2-3 and V is TRBV29-1; TRBD1 or TRBD2 may be the D gene (5 bases each). Germline V CDR1 and CDR2: SQVTM, ANQGSEA. This CDR3 has 14 residues. The germline V and J ends were trimmed by 3 bases and 0 bases, with 10 bases remaining between them. This chain's CDR3 is CSVELGDSTDTQYF. The CDR3 DNA is TGCAGCGTTGAGTTGGGGGATAGCACAGATACGCAGTATTTT.

This clonotype was counted a few times. CDR3 sequence (DNA): TGTGCCAGCAGCGCCCGGGACAGTAACAGGAATGGCTACACCTTC. It translates to CASSARDSNRNGYTF. The rearrangement uses TRBV9 and TRBJ1-2, with 7 positions matching TRBD1. The CDR3 spans 15 residues. V lost 3 bases, J lost 6 bases, and 11 bases stayed unmatched. Germline V CDR1 and CDR2: SGDLS, YYNGEE.

Regarding this clonotype: A much larger clonotype is one base distant, so this may be a read error. The CDR3 DNA follows: TGTGCCAGCAGCCAAGCGGGGGCAGGCAGTGGGTCCTATAATTCACCCCTCCACTTT. Protein sequence: CASSQAGAGSGSYNSPLHF. The chain recombines TRBV7-8 with TRBJ1-6; possibly TRBD1 for D (6 bases). CDR1 is SGHVS and CDR2 is FQNEAQ in the germline V gene. This CDR3 region has 19 residues. V lost 5 bases and J lost 1, with 21 bases in between.

The V and J genes are TRBV7-9 and TRBJ2-5; D might be TRBD2 (6 bases). The CDR3 loop spans 14 amino acids. Germline V lookup: CDR1 SEHNR, CDR2 FQNEAQ (reference sequence). V gave up 5 bases and J gave up 1 base, with 11 bases separating them. The CDR3 coding sequence is TGTGCCAGCAGCCCCCGGACTACCCAAGAGACCCAGTACTTC. It encodes CASSPRTTQETQYF.